This T cell receptor (beta chain) was identified during a study of OX40 agonist ivuxolimab in advanced cancers. Overall study findings and caveats: In the 0.1 to 3.0 mg/kg range, CD4+ and CD8+ blood T cells had expanded clonally by week 6. Patients with a partial response at 0.1-3.0 mg/kg had among the lowest clonal expansion. More expanded clones were found, on average, in CD8+ than in CD4+ T cells.

Method: immunoSEQ multiplex PCR; TCRdb's copy keeps in-frame clones and lacks some. In the table there are about 18,000 clones, 70% to 90% of which are singletons. As regards this clone: No antigen is known for it. This sample also contains other DNA sequences that code for the same CDR3.

Germline CDR1 is MDHEN and CDR2 is SYDVKM. V was shortened by 4 bases and J by 1 base, with 5 bases between the two germline ends. The CDR3 consists of 12 residues. The chain joins TRBV28 to TRBJ2-7; D gene uncertain. Sequencing was performed on CD4+ or CD8+ T cells sorted from blood, taken in a trial of the OX40 agonist ivuxolimab. This clonotype was obtained from an adult with an advanced solid tumor such as melanoma, head and neck, liver or kidney cancer. For the CDR3, the DNA is TGTGCCAGCAGTTACGGGTCCTACGAGCAGTACTTC. Translated: CASSYGSYEQYF.